This TCR beta chain appears in the sequencing data of a study of CD8 T cells in ankylosing spondylitis. Study conclusions and caveats: With a CD8+ phenotype, disease-linked clones were relatively rare in peripheral blood.

Libraries for TCR beta were made by quantitative 5'-RACE with molecular barcodes. TCRdb used MiXCR to reprocess the 5' RACE reads, holding one entry per CDR3 protein. This table has nearly 25,000 distinct CDR3 sequences, 17% appearing once. This clonotype was observed at least ten times. As yet, its antigen is unknown. The CDR3 length is 14 residues. The germline gives CDR1 DFQATT, CDR2 SNEGSKA (reference sequence). Trimming took off 6 bases at V and 0 bases at J, with 15 bases between the two ends. The sample consisted of blood. V usage is TRBV20-1 and J usage is TRBJ2-7; D call uncertain. This receptor was taken from a male donor with ankylosing spondylitis or in good health (not recorded which). Here the CDR3 reads CSANGERYSYEQYF. DNA of the CDR3: TGCAGTGCCAATGGAGAGAGGTACTCCTACGAGCAGTACTTC.